The 2 T cell receptor beta chains below come from one sample, sequenced in a study of blood T cell repertoires in COVID-19. TCRdb's table, derived via immunoSEQ multiplex PCR, lists solely in-frame clones and lacks some. The sample shows 96,000 or so clones, 70% to 90% of them seen only once. The sample consisted of peripheral blood. All receptors come from a human donor with COVID-19, enrolled during active disease. The donor label of this sample is uncertain.

CDR3 residues: CASSEQGTGNNSPLHF. CDR3 in DNA: TGTGCCAGCAGTGAACAGGGGACAGGGAATAATTCACCCCTCCACTTT. The J gene is TRBJ1-6, the V gene TRBV6-1; 9 nucleotides align to TRBD1. The V and J ends lost 2 bases and 5 bases, in that order; junction bases with no gene match: 4. The germline CDR1 and CDR2 sequences are MNHNS and SASEGT. This CDR3 has 16 residues.

V usage is TRBV18 and J usage is TRBJ2-7; 9 bases fit TRBD2. The CDR3 consists of 13 residues. CDR1 is KGHSH and CDR2 is LQKENI in the germline V gene. V trimming: 6 bases; J trimming: 3 bases; junction bases outside the gene matches: 3. Written as DNA, the CDR3 is TGTGCCAGCTCGGGACTAGCCAACTACGAGCAGTACTTC. It codes for CASSGLANYEQYF. Looking up the rest from reference TRBV18 and TRBJ2-7 gives the full variable domain: NAGVMQNPRHLVRRRGQEARLRCSPMKGHSHVYWYRQLPEEGLKFMVYLQKENIIDESGMPKERFSAEFPKEGPSILRIQQVVRGDSAAYFCASSGLANYEQYFGPGTRLTVT.